This TCR beta chain was sequenced for a study of T-cell reconstitution after alpha-beta-depleted transplantation in children. The TCRbeta library incorporated unique molecular identifiers. From the PCR reads, TCRdb called clonotypes with MiXCR, one entry per CDR3 protein. Of roughly 400,000 distinct CDR3 sequences listed, 43% are singletons. The specimen was PBMCs, collected before TCRalphabeta/CD19-depleted stem cell transplant. This TCR came from a girl aged 2 to 10 with aplastic anemia, due to receive a stem cell transplant.

The CDR3 loop reads CSAPHGQPQHF. CDR3 nucleotides: TGCAGTGCTCCCCACGGTCAACCCCAGCATTTT. The chain carries TRBV20-1 and TRBJ1-5, with D unclear. V lost 5 bases, J lost 10 bases, and 12 bases lay in between. Germline lookup yields CDR1 DFQATT and CDR2 SNEGSKA (reference sequence). The length of the CDR3 is 11 residues.